These T cell receptor beta chains were read from a single sample in a study of blood T cell repertoires in COVID-19. Assay: immunoSEQ multiplex PCR; the TCRdb copy retains only in-frame clones and omits some. This sample yields 100,000 to 120,000 clones, of which about four fifths are seen a single time; roughly 9.4% belongs to the top ten. The sequencing sample was made of peripheral blood. The receptors come from a woman aged 70-85 years with acute or convalescent COVID-19. Each CDR3 is given with its conserved first and last residue. D genes are given only for firm matches. Clone size is shown for a subset of rows, as once, few, many or a class of expanded clone.

-,TRBD1,TRBV28,TRBJ1-4,CASRPTGAPTNEKLFF,TGTGCCAGCAGGCCAACAGGGGCCCCAACTAATGAAAAACTGTTTTTT
-,-,TRBV12-5,TRBJ2-5,CASGLDRSETQYF,TGTGCTAGTGGCCTCGACAGGAGCGAGACCCAGTACTTC
-,TRBD2,TRBV4-3,TRBJ2-3,CASSQVHLAGGFTDTQYF,TGCGCCAGCAGCCAAGTACACCTAGCGGGGGGTTTCACAGATACGCAGTATTTT
-,TRBD2,TRBV10-3,TRBJ2-1,CAISELPGEGNEQFF,TGTGCCATCAGTGAATTACCCGGGGAGGGCAATGAGCAGTTCTTC
-,-,TRBV5-5,TRBJ2-5,CASSSWGTPNQETQYF,TGTGCCAGCAGCTCTTGGGGGACTCCTAACCAAGAGACCCAGTACTTC
-,-,TRBV7-8,TRBJ2-7,CASSARDTYEQYF,TGTGCCAGCAGCGCAAGGGACACCTACGAGCAGTACTTC
once,TRBD2,TRBV2,TRBJ2-1,CASRIQRDYNEQFF,TGTGCCAGCAGGATCCAGCGGGACTACAATGAGCAGTTCTTC
many,-,TRBV9,TRBJ1-6,CASSVGPGTLNSPLHF,TGTGCCAGCAGCGTAGGGCCTGGGACACTTAATTCACCCCTCCACTTT
-,-,TRBV28,TRBJ1-2,CASSAWLYGYTF,TGTGCCAGCAGTGCCTGGCTCTATGGCTACACCTTC
once,-,TRBV4-3,TRBJ1-2,CASSQDYPNIGYTF,TGCGCCAGCAGCCAAGATTACCCAAACATTGGCTACACCTTC
-,TRBD1,TRBV6-5,TRBJ1-6,CASRNSGQGGSPLHF,TGTGCCAGCAGGAACTCAGGACAGGGAGGGTCACCCCTCCACTTT
-,TRBD1,TRBV29-1,TRBJ2-3,CSVERRDRSTDTQYF,TGCAGCGTTGAAAGGAGGGACAGGTCCACAGATACGCAGTATTTT
-,-,TRBV27,TRBJ2-1,CASSRVTTEYNEQFF,TGTGCCAGCAGCCGAGTCACGACGGAGTACAATGAGCAGTTCTTC
-,-,TRBV5-6,TRBJ1-2,CASSLRGKGYTF,TGTGCCAGCAGCTTGAGAGGGAAAGGCTACACCTTC
-,-,TRBV28,TRBJ1-4,CASTLGGTQAGKLFF,TGTGCCAGCACCCTCGGGGGGACTCAAGCAGGAAAACTGTTTTTT
once,TRBD1,TRBV5-1,TRBJ1-2,CASSATGTVGGYTF,TGCGCCAGCAGCGCAACCGGGACAGTGGGTGGCTACACCTTC
-,-,TRBV9,TRBJ2-2,CASTVRGSNTGELFF,TGTGCCAGCACCGTTAGGGGGTCCAACACCGGGGAGCTGTTTTTT
-,TRBD1,TRBV7-2,TRBJ1-4,CASSSGQDRISEKLFF,TGTGCCAGCAGCTCAGGACAGGATAGGATCTCGGAAAAACTGTTTTTT
-,-,TRBV4-1,TRBJ2-1,CASSQGPLARNTSIEQFF,TGCGCCAGCAGCCAAGGTCCCTTAGCAAGGAACACATCCATTGAGCAGTTCTTC
-,TRBD1,TRBV7-2,TRBJ2-3,CASSLTGDRSTDTQYF,TGTGCCAGCAGCCTAACCGGGGACAGGTCCACAGATACGCAGTATTTT
once,-,TRBV2,TRBJ1-3,CASSDGGYLSGNTIYF,TGTGCCAGCAGTGACGGGGGGTACCTCTCTGGAAACACCATATATTTT
-,TRBD2,TRBV11-2,TRBJ2-5,CASSPSREGTQYF,TGTGCCAGCAGCCCAAGCAGGGAGGGGACCCAGTACTTC
few,TRBD1,TRBV9,TRBJ2-7,CASSGNDRGYEQYF,TGTGCCAGCAGCGGAAATGACAGGGGCTACGAGCAGTACTTC
few,-,TRBV6-1,TRBJ1-5,CASSEDRGNQPQHF,TGTGCCAGCAGTGAGGACCGGGGGAATCAGCCCCAGCATTTT
-,-,TRBV7-2,TRBJ2-6,CASSLARGKANVLTF,TGTGCCAGCAGCTTAGCGAGGGGGAAGGCCAACGTCCTGACTTTC
-,TRBD1,TRBV11-2,TRBJ1-1,CASSRQGVNTEAFF,TGTGCCAGCAGCCGACAGGGGGTGAACACTGAAGCTTTCTTT
-,-,TRBV6-2/TRBV6-3,TRBJ1-1,CASSYRGGFSPRDTEAFF,TGTGCCAGCAGTTATAGGGGGGGCTTCTCCCCTCGGGACACTGAAGCTTTCTTT
few,-,TRBV3-1/TRBV3-2,TRBJ1-1,CASSQGSRNTEAFF,TGTGCCAGCAGCCAAGGCTCCAGAAACACTGAAGCTTTCTTT
-,-,TRBV19,TRBJ1-1,CASSSGLNTEAFF,TGTGCCAGTAGTTCAGGATTGAACACTGAAGCTTTCTTT
-,TRBD2,TRBV4-2,TRBJ2-7,CASSPPGTSGYEQYF,TGTGCCAGCAGCCCGCCAGGTACTAGCGGCTACGAGCAGTACTTC
once,-,TRBV5-6,TRBJ1-2,CASSTDRIDIPDGYTF,TGTGCCAGCAGCACAGACAGGATAGACATCCCCGATGGCTACACCTTC
-,-,TRBV3-1/TRBV3-2,TRBJ2-3,CASSQPFWRQRTDTQYF,TGTGCCAGCAGCCAACCATTTTGGAGGCAGCGGACAGATACGCAGTATTTT
-,TRBD2,TRBV28,TRBJ2-1,CASSLGISFGGRYNEQFF,TGTGCCAGCAGTTTAGGTATTAGTTTCGGCGGGAGATACAATGAGCAGTTCTTC
-,-,TRBV6-2/TRBV6-3,TRBJ1-1,CASSEARDNTNTEAFF,TGTGCCAGCAGTGAGGCCCGGGACAACACGAACACTGAAGCTTTCTTT
few,TRBD1,TRBV27,TRBJ2-7,CASSPNRGQGYAYEQYF,TGTGCCAGCAGCCCTAATAGAGGACAGGGGTACGCCTACGAGCAGTACTTC
-,-,TRBV27,TRBJ2-6,CASSPGGANVLTF,TGTGCCAGCAGTCCTGGCGGGGCCAACGTCCTGACTTTC
-,-,TRBV18,TRBJ1-4,CASSPQESGEKLFF,TGTGCCAGCTCACCGCAGGAAAGCGGGGAAAAACTGTTTTTT
-,TRBD1,TRBV3-1/TRBV3-2,TRBJ1-3,CASRYGTGEGNTIYF,TGTGCCAGCAGATACGGGACAGGGGAAGGAAACACCATATATTTT
-,-,TRBV6-5,TRBJ2-1,CASSYSRVNLGNEQFF,TGTGCCAGCAGTTACTCCCGGGTCAACCTGGGCAATGAGCAGTTCTTC
-,-,TRBV25-1,TRBJ1-4,CASSGFVGAANEKLFF,TGTGCCAGCAGTGGTTTCGTAGGAGCAGCTAATGAAAAACTGTTTTTT
once,-,TRBV3-1/TRBV3-2,TRBJ1-3,CASSLYGNTIYF,TGTGCCAGCAGCCTATATGGAAACACCATATATTTT
-,TRBD2,TRBV11-2,TRBJ2-3,CASSPRTSAFTDTQYF,TGTGCCAGCAGCCCCCGGACTAGCGCCTTCACAGATACGCAGTATTTT
-,-,TRBV7-2,TRBJ2-3,CASSLLRDTQYF,TGTGCCAGCAGCTTATTGCGAGATACGCAGTATTTT
once,-,TRBV7-8,TRBJ2-7,CASSLTPTYEQYF,TGTGCCAGCAGCTTAACTCCTACCTACGAGCAGTACTTC
-,TRBD1,TRBV28,TRBJ1-2,CASSVQGQGYGYTF,TGTGCCAGCAGTGTTCAGGGACAGGGCTATGGCTACACCTTC
-,-,TRBV11-1,TRBJ1-1,CASSPWAGSNTEAFF,TGTGCCAGCAGCCCCTGGGCAGGATCGAACACTGAAGCTTTCTTT
-,TRBD2,TRBV5-6,TRBJ2-7,CASRDSTSAYEQYF,TGTGCCAGCAGGGACTCGACTAGCGCCTACGAGCAGTACTTC
-,-,TRBV29-1,TRBJ2-1,CSAPGLYNEQFF,TGCAGCGCCCCGGGACTCTACAATGAGCAGTTCTTC
-,-,TRBV6-5,TRBJ2-3,CASIISPSTDTQYF,TGTGCCAGCATAATTTCCCCTAGCACAGATACGCAGTATTTT
-,TRBD1,TRBV4-1,TRBJ1-6,CASSQDEDRGYSPLHF,TGCGCCAGCAGCCAAGATGAGGACAGGGGGTATTCACCCCTCCACTTT